This T cell receptor beta chain was sequenced in a study of T-cell memory formation after mild COVID-19. General study points: Within pre-infection memory, some responding clones were found, suggesting cross-reactive memory joined. Contracting clones from day 15 to 85 had balanced CD4/CD8; later expanders favoured CD4+.

CDR3 length: 13 amino acids. CDR1 GTSNPN and CDR2 SVGIG come from the germline V gene (reference sequence). V gave up 6 bases and J gave up 7 bases; unmatched junction bases: 7. One entry per CDR3 protein, called by TCRdb with MiXCR from the 5' RACE reads. The repertoire includes about 470,000 distinct CDR3 sequences, 18% of them detected once, and more than 9% sits in the top ten. About this clonotype itself: What it binds is not known.

The V call is TRBV30, the J call TRBJ2-1, with 9 bases matching TRBD1. The receptor's source is an adult woman who had mild COVID-19 (a few samples of this study predate the infection). Cell type and time point are not known. Source material: PBMCs or a T cell subset sorted from them (not recorded which). For the CDR3, the DNA is TGTGCCTGTGGGGGACAGGGATGGAATGAGCAGTTCTTC. Its translation: CACGGQGWNEQFF.